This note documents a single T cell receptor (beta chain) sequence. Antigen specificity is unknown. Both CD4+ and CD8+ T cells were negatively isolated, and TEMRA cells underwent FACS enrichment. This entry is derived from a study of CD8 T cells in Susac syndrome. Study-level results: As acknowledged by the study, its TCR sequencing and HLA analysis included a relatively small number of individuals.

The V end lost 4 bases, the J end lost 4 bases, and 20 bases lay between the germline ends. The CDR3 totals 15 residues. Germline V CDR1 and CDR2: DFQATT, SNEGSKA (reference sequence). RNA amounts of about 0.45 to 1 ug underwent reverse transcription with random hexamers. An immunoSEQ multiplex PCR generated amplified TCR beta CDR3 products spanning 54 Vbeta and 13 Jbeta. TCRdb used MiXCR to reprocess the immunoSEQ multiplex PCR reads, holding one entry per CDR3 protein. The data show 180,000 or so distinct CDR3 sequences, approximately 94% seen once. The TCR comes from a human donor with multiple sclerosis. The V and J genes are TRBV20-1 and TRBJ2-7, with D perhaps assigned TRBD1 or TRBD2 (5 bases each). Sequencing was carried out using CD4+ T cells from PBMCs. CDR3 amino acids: CSANVQGPLLYEQYF. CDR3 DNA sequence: TGCAGTGCTAACGTTCAGGGACCACTATTGTACGAGCAGTACTTC.